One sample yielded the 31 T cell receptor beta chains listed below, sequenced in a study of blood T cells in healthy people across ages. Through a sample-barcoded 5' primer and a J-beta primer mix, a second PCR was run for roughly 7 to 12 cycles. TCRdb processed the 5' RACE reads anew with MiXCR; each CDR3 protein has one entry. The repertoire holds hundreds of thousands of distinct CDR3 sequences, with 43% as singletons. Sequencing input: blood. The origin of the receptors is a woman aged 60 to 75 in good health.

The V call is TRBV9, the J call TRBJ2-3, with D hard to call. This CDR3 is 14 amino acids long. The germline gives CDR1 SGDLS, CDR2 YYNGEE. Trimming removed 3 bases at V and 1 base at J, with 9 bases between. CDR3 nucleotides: TGTGCCAGCAGCGAAAACCCAGGCACAGATACGCAGTATTTT. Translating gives CASSENPGTDTQYF. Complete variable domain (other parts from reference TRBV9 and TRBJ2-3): DSGVTQTPKHLITATGQRVTLRCSPRSGDLSVYWYQQSLDQGLQFLIQYYNGEERAKGNILERFSAQQFPDLHSELNLSSLELGDSALYFCASSENPGTDTQYFGPGTRLTVL.

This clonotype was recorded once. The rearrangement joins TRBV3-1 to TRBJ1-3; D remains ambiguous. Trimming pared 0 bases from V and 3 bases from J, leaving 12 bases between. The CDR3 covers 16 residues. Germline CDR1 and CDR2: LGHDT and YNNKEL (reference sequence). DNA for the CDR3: TGTGCCAGCAGCCAAGATGCCAACTCGGGTGGAAACACCATATATTTT. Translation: CASSQDANSGGNTIYF.

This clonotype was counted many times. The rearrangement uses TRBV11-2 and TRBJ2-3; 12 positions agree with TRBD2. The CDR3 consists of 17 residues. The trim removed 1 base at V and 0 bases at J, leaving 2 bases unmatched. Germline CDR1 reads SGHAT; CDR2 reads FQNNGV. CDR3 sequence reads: CASSLVGTSGSTDTQYF. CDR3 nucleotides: TGTGCCAGCAGCTTAGTAGGGACTAGCGGGAGCACAGATACGCAGTATTTT.

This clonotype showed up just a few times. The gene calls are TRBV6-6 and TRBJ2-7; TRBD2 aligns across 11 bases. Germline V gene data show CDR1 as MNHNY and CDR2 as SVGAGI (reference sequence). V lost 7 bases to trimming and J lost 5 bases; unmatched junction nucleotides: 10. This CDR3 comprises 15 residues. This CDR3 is CASIQSSGGIHEQYF. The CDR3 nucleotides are TGTGCCAGCATCCAGTCTAGCGGGGGGATCCACGAGCAGTACTTC.

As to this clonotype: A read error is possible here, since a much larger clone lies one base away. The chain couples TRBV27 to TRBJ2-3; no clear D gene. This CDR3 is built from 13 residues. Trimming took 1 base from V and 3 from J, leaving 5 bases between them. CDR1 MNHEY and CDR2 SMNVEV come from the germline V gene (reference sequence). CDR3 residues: CASSLLDTDTQYF. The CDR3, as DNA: TGTGCCAGCAGTTTATTGGATACAGATACGCAGTATTTT.

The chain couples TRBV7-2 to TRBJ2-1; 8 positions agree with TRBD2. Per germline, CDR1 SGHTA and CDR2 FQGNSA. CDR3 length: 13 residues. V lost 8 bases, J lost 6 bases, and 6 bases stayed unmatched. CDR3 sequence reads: CASSGLEANEQFF. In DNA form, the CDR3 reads TGTGCCAGCTCGGGACTAGAGGCCAATGAGCAGTTCTTC.

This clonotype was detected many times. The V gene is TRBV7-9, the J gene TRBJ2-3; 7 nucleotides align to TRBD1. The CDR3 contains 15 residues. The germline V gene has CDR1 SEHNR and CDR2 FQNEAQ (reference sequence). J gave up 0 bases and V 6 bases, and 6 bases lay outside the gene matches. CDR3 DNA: TGTGCCAGCAGTTCAGGGACAGATAGCACAGATACGCAGTATTTT. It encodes CASSSGTDSTDTQYF.

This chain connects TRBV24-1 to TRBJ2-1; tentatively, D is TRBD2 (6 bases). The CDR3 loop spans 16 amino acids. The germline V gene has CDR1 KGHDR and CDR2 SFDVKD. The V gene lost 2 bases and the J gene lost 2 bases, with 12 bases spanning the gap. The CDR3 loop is CATSDSVADTYNEQFF. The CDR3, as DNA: TGTGCCACCAGTGATTCCGTAGCGGACACCTACAATGAGCAGTTCTTC.

CDR3 nucleotides: TGTGCCAGCAGCAGGACAGGCCCCTATGGCTACACCTTC. Translating gives CASSRTGPYGYTF. The genes are TRBV28 and TRBJ1-2; 7 bases match TRBD1. V lost 6 bases to trimming and J lost 4 bases; unmatched junction nucleotides: 5. The germline gives CDR1 MDHEN, CDR2 SYDVKM. The CDR3 has 13 amino acids.

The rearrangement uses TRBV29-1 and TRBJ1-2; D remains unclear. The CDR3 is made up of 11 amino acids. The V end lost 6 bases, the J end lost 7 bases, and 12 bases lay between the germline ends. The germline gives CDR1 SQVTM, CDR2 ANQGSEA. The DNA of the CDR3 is TGCAGCGTGCTAGAGGGCCCTGGCTACACCTTC. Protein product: CSVLEGPGYTF.

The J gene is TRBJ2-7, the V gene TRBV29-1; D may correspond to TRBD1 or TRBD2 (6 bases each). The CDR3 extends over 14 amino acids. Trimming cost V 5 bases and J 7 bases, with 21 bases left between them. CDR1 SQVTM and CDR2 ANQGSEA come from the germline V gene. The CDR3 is CSVRGGHQGNEQYF. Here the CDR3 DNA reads TGCAGCGTTCGTGGGGGGCATCAGGGCAATGAGCAGTACTTC.

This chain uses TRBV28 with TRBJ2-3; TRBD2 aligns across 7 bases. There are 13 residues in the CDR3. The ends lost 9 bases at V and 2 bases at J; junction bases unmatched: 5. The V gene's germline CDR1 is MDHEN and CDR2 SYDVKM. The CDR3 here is CASSGTTTDTQYF. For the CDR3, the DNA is TGTGCCAGTTCCGGGACTACCACAGATACGCAGTATTTT.

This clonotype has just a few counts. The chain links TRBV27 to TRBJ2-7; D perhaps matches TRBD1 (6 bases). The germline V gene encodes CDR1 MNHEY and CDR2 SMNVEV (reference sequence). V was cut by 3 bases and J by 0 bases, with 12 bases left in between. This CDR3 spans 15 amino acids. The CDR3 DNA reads TGTGCCAGCAGTTTCCCAGGGGCCGGCTCCTACGAGCAGTACTTC. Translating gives CASSFPGAGSYEQYF.

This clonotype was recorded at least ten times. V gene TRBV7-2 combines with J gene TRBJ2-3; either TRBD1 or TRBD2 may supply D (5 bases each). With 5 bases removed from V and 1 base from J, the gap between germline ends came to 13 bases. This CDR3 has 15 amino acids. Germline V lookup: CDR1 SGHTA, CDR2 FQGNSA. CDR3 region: CASSLRGSGTDTQYF. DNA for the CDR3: TGTGCCAGCAGCCTTAGGGGTAGCGGCACAGATACGCAGTATTTT.

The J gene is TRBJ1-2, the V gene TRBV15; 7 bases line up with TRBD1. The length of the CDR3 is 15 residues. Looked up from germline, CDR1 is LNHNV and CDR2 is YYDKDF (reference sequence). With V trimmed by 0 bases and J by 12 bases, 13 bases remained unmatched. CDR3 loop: CATSREYYRGSRHTF. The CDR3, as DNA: TGTGCCACCAGCAGAGAATATTACAGGGGATCTCGGCACACCTTC.

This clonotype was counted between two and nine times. CDR3 in amino acids: CASSLTTSGVGYEQYF. Here the CDR3 DNA reads TGTGCCAGCAGTTTAACAACTAGCGGGGTAGGTTACGAGCAGTACTTC. The chain employs TRBV27 and TRBJ2-7; 10 bases line up with TRBD2. V shed 2 bases and J 4 bases; nucleotides not matched to a gene: 8. Looked up from germline, CDR1 is MNHEY and CDR2 is SMNVEV (reference sequence). The CDR3 sequence is 16 residues long.

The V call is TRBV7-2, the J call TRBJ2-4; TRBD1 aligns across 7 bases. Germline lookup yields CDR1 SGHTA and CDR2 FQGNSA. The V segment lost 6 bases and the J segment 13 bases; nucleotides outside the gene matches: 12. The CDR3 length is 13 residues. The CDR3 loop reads CASSPGGRNGQYF. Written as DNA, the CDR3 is TGTGCCAGCAGTCCAGGGGGTAGGAACGGGCAGTACTTC.

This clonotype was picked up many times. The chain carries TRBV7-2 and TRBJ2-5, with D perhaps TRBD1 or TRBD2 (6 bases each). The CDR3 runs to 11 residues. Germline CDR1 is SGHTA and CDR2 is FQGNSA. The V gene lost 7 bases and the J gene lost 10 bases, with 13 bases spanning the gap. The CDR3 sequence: CASTDRTIQYF. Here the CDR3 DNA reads TGTGCCAGCACAGACAGGACTATCCAGTACTTC.

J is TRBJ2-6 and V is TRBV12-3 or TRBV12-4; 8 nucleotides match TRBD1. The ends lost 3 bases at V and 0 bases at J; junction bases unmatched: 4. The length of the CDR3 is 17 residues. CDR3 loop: CASSFRTGSSGANVLTF. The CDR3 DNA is TGTGCCAGCAGTTTTAGGACAGGGAGCTCTGGGGCCAACGTCCTGACTTTC.

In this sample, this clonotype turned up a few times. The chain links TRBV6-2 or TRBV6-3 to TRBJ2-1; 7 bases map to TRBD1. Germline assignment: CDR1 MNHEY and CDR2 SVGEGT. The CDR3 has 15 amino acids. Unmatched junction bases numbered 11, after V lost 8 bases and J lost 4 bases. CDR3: CASRPTGRLYNEQFF. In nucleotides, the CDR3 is TGTGCCAGCCGACCGACAGGGCGTCTTTACAATGAGCAGTTCTTC.

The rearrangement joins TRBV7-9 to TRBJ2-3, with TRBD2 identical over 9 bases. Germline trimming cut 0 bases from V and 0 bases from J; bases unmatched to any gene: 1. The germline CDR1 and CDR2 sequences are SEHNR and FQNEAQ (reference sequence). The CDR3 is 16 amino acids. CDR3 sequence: CASSLAGLASTDTQYF. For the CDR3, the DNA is TGTGCCAGCAGCTTAGCGGGACTAGCAAGCACAGATACGCAGTATTTT.

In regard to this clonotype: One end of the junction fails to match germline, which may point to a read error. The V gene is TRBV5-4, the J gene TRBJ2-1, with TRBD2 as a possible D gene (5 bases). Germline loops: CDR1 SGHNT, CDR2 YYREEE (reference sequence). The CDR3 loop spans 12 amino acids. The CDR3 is CSSSLANNEQFF. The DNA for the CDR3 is TGTTCCAGCAGCTTAGCGAACAATGAGCAGTTCTTC.

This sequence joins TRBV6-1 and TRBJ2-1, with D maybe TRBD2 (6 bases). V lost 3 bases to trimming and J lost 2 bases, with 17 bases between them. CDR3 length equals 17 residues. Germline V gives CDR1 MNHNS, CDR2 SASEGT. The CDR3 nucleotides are TGTGCCAGCAGTGACGAGGCAGTTTCGGGGGCCTACAATGAGCAGTTCTTC. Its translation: CASSDEAVSGAYNEQFF.

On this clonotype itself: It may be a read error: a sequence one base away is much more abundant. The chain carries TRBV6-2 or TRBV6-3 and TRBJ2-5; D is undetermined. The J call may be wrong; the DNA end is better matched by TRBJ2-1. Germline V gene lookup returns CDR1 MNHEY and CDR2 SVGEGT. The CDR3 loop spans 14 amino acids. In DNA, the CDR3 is TGTGCCAGCAGCAGAGGCAGTTCCCAAGAGACCCAGTTCTTC. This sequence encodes CASSRGSSQETQFF.

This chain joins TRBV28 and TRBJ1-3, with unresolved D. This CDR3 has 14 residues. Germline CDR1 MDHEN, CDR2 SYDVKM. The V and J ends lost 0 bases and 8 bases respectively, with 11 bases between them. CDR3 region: CASSLWNRRDTIYF. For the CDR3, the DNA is TGTGCCAGCAGTTTATGGAACCGGCGGGACACCATATATTTT.

The CDR3 spells CASSDKQGSYNEQFF. In DNA form, the CDR3 reads TGTGCCAGCAGCGACAAACAGGGTTCCTACAATGAGCAGTTCTTC. The chain links TRBV6-5 to TRBJ2-1; perhaps TRBD1 as D (6 bases). Trimming removed 6 bases from V and 1 base from J, with 13 bases in between. The CDR3 contains 15 residues. CDR1 and CDR2 from the germline V gene are MNHEY and SVGAGI.

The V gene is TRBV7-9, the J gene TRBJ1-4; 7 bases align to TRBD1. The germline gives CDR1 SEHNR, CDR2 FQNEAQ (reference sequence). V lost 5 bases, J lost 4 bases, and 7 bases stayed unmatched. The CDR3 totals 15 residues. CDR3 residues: CASSPRTGINEKLFF. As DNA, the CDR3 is TGTGCCAGCAGCCCACGGACAGGAATTAATGAAAAACTGTTTTTT.

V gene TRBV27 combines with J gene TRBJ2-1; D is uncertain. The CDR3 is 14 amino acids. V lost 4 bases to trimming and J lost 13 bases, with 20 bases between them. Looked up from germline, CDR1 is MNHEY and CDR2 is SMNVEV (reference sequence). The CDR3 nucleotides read TGTGCCAGCAGTTCGTGGACGGATACAATGAGCCAGTTCTTC. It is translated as CASSSWTDTMSQFF.

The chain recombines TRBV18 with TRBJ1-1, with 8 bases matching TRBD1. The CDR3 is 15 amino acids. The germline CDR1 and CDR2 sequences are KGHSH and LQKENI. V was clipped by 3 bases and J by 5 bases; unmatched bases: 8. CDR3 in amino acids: CASSPTTGEMTEAFF. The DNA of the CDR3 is TGTGCCAGCTCACCCACGACAGGGGAGATGACTGAAGCTTTCTTT.

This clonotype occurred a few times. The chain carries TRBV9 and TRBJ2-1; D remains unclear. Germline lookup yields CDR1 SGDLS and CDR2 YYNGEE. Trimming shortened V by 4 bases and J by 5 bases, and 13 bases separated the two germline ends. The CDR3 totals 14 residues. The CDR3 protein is CASSPAPRDNEQFF. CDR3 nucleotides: TGTGCCAGCAGCCCCGCCCCCAGAGACAATGAGCAGTTCTTC.

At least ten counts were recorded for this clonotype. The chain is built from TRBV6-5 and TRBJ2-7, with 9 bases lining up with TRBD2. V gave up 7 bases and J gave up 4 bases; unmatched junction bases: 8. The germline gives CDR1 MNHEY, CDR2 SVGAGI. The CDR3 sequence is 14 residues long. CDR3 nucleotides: TGTGCCAGCATGGTGGCTAGCGGGAATTACGAGCAGTACTTC. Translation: CASMVASGNYEQYF.